The 15 T cell receptor beta chains below were found in one sample sequenced in a study of blood T cell repertoires in COVID-19 (dated by TCRdb to 2020 to 2022). Library prep was done by the immunoSEQ multiplex PCR assay. In its TCRdb copy, this immuneACCESS table keeps in-frame sequences only and misses some clones. Where compared with another copy, unresolved V genes explain less than half of these, and the others have no known cause. This sample gives about 120,000 clones in total; around 74% of them show up just once. The biggest ten clones account for around 6% of the sample. The sample taken for sequencing was peripheral blood. These receptors came from a man in his fifties or sixties with acute or convalescent COVID-19.

V usage is TRBV18 and J usage is TRBJ1-4, with D perhaps TRBD1 (6 bases). The CDR3 covers 13 residues. V was shortened by 4 bases and J by 3 bases, with 6 bases between the two germline ends. Per the germline V gene, CDR1 is KGHSH and CDR2 is LQKENI. Here the CDR3 DNA reads TGTGCCAGCTCACAGGGGGCTAATGAAAAACTGTTTTTT. Amino acid sequence: CASSQGANEKLFF.

This rearrangement joins TRBV29-1 to TRBJ1-4, with 10 nucleotides matching TRBD1. This CDR3 has 14 amino acids. The ends lost 6 bases at V and 4 bases at J; junction bases unmatched: 5. From germline, CDR1 is SQVTM and CDR2 ANQGSEA. CDR3 residues: CSVDRTGGNEKLFF. The CDR3 DNA follows: TGCAGCGTGGACCGGACAGGGGGTAATGAAAAACTGTTTTTT.

This clone was detected once. The V and J genes are TRBV4-2 and TRBJ2-3; 10 positions agree with TRBD2. The CDR3 consists of 17 residues. Germline V CDR1 and CDR2: LGHNA, YNFKEQ. Trimming removed 4 bases from V and 0 bases from J; junction bases left unmatched: 7. CDR3 sequence (DNA): TGTGCCAGCAGCCCCCTAGGACTAGCGGAGAGCACAGATACGCAGTATTTT. Its protein product is CASSPLGLAESTDTQYF.

This chain joins TRBV9 and TRBJ1-2; 7 bases align to TRBD1. V was clipped by 4 bases and J by 4 bases; unmatched bases: 7. This CDR3 region has 14 residues. Germline assignment: CDR1 SGDLS and CDR2 YYNGEE. In DNA form, the CDR3 reads TGTGCCAGCAGCACCCGGACAGGTTCCTATGGCTACACCTTC. It codes for CASSTRTGSYGYTF.

This chain connects TRBV18 to TRBJ2-3, with D maybe TRBD2 (6 bases). This CDR3 is built from 12 residues. The germline V and J ends were trimmed by 4 bases and 6 bases, with 8 bases remaining between them. CDR1 KGHSH and CDR2 LQKENI come from the germline V gene. The CDR3 reads CASSRGVDTQYF. The CDR3 nucleotides read TGTGCCAGCTCACGCGGGGTGGATACGCAGTATTTT.

The CDR3 DNA reads as TGCGCCAGCAGCTTGCCGGGGACAGCTGATGGTTACAATGAGCAGTTCTTC. This encodes CASSLPGTADGYNEQFF. J is TRBJ2-1 and V is TRBV5-1; 7 nucleotides agree with TRBD1. Losses at the gene ends were 1 base for V and 4 bases for J; bases not matched to a gene: 11. Germline V CDR1 and CDR2: SGHRS, YFSETQ. CDR3 length equals 17 residues.

The gene calls are TRBV9 and TRBJ2-3, with a possible D match to TRBD2 (6 bases). Germline V gives CDR1 SGDLS, CDR2 YYNGEE. The germline V and J ends were trimmed by 4 bases and 0 bases, with 9 bases remaining between them. This CDR3 is built from 14 residues. The CDR3 bases are TGTGCCAGCAGCCTGGCGGGGAGCACAGATACGCAGTATTTT. Amino acids: CASSLAGSTDTQYF.

This clone appeared a single time. This rearrangement joins TRBV9 to TRBJ2-6, with TRBD1 identical over 8 bases. This CDR3 comprises 16 residues. Per the germline V gene, CDR1 is SGDLS and CDR2 is YYNGEE. The V and J ends lost 4 bases and 4 bases, in that order; junction bases with no gene match: 7. The CDR3 sequence: CASSPRQGPGANVLTF. In nucleotides, the CDR3 is TGTGCCAGCAGCCCCAGACAGGGGCCAGGGGCCAACGTCCTGACTTTC.

The CDR3 sequence is CASKVPGNNSPLHF. The CDR3 DNA is TGTGCCAGCAAGGTACCGGGGAATAATTCACCCCTCCACTTT. The chain joins TRBV6-5 to TRBJ1-6; D remains unclear. CDR1 and CDR2 from the germline V gene are MNHEY and SVGAGI. The CDR3 length is 14 residues. Trimming shortened V by 7 bases and J by 5 bases, and 12 bases separated the two germline ends.

This chain connects TRBV19 to TRBJ2-7; TRBD2 might be the D (6 bases). Germline V gives CDR1 LNHDA, CDR2 SQIVND (reference sequence). This CDR3 comprises 15 residues. With 7 bases removed from V and 6 bases from J, the gap between germline ends came to 22 bases. The CDR3: CASIGSGASAGEQYF. CDR3 nucleotides: TGTGCCAGTATCGGATCGGGAGCTAGCGCGGGCGAGCAGTACTTC.

The chain joins TRBV4-1 to TRBJ1-1; D call uncertain. Deletions cut 3 bases from V and 13 bases from J, with 9 bases between. Germline values: CDR1 MGHRA, CDR2 YSYEKL. This CDR3 contains 10 residues. The CDR3 DNA follows: TGCGCCAGCAGCCAGGGCAGTATTTTCTTT. The encoded protein is CASSQGSIFF.

This rearrangement joins TRBV19 to TRBJ1-2; TRBD1 agrees at 8 bases. V lost 5 bases and J lost 4; bases outside the gene matches: 6. The CDR3 covers 14 residues. CDR1 is LNHDA and CDR2 is SQIVND in the germline V gene (reference sequence). The CDR3 is CASSLLDRGYGYTF. In nucleotides, the CDR3 is TGTGCCAGTAGTCTCCTCGACAGGGGCTATGGCTACACCTTC.

The J gene is TRBJ1-2, the V gene TRBV7-9, with D hard to call. The CDR3 loop spans 13 amino acids. Trimming removed 2 bases at V and 8 bases at J, with 12 bases between. The germline CDR1 and CDR2 sequences are SEHNR and FQNEAQ (reference sequence). The CDR3 loop is CASSLNLGDGYTF. CDR3 DNA: TGTGCCAGCAGCTTAAATTTGGGAGACGGCTACACCTTC.

The chain combines TRBV3-1 (or the pseudogene TRBV3-2) with TRBJ2-3, with 11 bases lining up with TRBD2. Germline V lookup: CDR1 LGHDT, CDR2 YNNKEL (reference sequence). This CDR3 has 16 residues. The J segment lost 2 bases and the V segment lost 3 bases, leaving 4 bases of the junction unmatched. The CDR3 DNA sequence: TGTGCCAGCAGCCACAGGACTAGCGGGTACACAGATACGCAGTATTTT. Residues: CASSHRTSGYTDTQYF.

This clone came up once. The chain has TRBV19 and TRBJ1-2, with a possible D match to TRBD1 (6 bases). This CDR3 is 15 amino acids long. V was shortened by 9 bases and J by 7 bases, with 24 bases between the two germline ends. Germline lookup yields CDR1 LNHDA and CDR2 SQIVND (reference sequence). The CDR3 loop is CASSREAGAWGGYTF. The CDR3 nucleotides read TGTGCCAGCAGTCGTGAGGCAGGGGCTTGGGGTGGCTACACCTTC.